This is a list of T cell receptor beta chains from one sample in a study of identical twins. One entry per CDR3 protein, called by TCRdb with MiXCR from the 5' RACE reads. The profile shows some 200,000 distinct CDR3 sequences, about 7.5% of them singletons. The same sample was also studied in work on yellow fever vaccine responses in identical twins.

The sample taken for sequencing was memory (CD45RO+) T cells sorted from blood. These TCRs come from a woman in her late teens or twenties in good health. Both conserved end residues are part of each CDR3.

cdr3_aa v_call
CASSPSSRNGETQYF TRBV5-1
CSASGYYEQYF TRBV20-1
CASSLDSGTSESRFYRTEQFF TRBV11-2
CASSLAGLAVQETQYF TRBV5-6
CASSPPDSTDTQYF TRBV5-1
CASSYFLDRGLSETQYF TRBV6-5
CASSLVTNTGELFF TRBV5-4
CASSTPGALSSYEQYF TRBV9
CASRIGTAYNEQFF TRBV2
CSARSDREVWEYF TRBV20-1
CSARSAGNTGELFF TRBV20-1
CASSQVRKTQYF TRBV3-1
CSVPTSGRANEQFF TRBV20-1
CASSLTGLSNQPQHF TRBV5-1
CATSDTSGTGANQPQHF TRBV24-1
CASSQVGLEDTQYF TRBV3-1
CASSLGVQPQHF TRBV28
CASSPAGAIEQYF TRBV5-5
CAWSVQGEQYF TRBV30
CASSHLLGSRGLPPTDTQYF TRBV3-1
CSVDPREGGYTF TRBV29-1
CASSLDGPYGYTF TRBV12-3/TRBV12-4
CASHFDDIVQWGGELFF TRBV12-3/TRBV12-4
CAASDLVAGGRETQYF TRBV24-1
CAWSGQGVGETQYF TRBV30
CSAQFSGTGAIYNEQFF TRBV20-1
CSAIVMSGGYEQYF TRBV20-1
CASSVLIPTGNTGELFF TRBV9
CASSRYGLAGGSSYEQYF TRBV5-1
CASSPPLVSEQYF TRBV18
CASSSWEGDTEAFF TRBV5-1
CASSLVSSTGELFF TRBV12-3/TRBV12-4
CASSSGIPTWEEQFF TRBV2
CASSLPPPYEQYF TRBV28
CASSTYAARDETQYF TRBV18
CASSRTGGEKLFF TRBV7-2
CASSSGTSGWSEQFF TRBV27
CASSWTGTEAFF TRBV7-9
CASSSTPVGTQYF TRBV11-3
CASSQEGANVLTF TRBV12-3/TRBV12-4
CASSLRASGTKTADTQYF TRBV7-2
CASSLGSPNTEAFF TRBV2
CASSFALAGTDTQYF TRBV27
CASSPVTDQLAFF TRBV18
CATSSGLPYEQYF TRBV15
CASSQERLAGQETQYF TRBV4-2
CATSVGNGYTF TRBV24-1
CSVEKGGLAGGSTQYF TRBV29-1
CSVASAAHEQYF TRBV29-1
CASSLGERNTDTQYF TRBV7-6
CASSFEGASSPLHF TRBV27
CSASGQLAGTDTQYF TRBV20-1
CASSPLTRGEQYF TRBV7-2
CASSQGLAGIVQYF TRBV11-2
CASTSTAGYSPLHF TRBV12-3/TRBV12-4
CASSRGTGVNTEAFF TRBV4-3
CSARDMEGADTGELFF TRBV20-1